The rows below give T cell receptor beta chains drawn from one sample of a study of beta chain features in type 1 diabetes. Using immunoSEQ multiplex PCR, the repertoire was profiled, and TCRdb retains in-frame clones only, with some absent. This sample has roughly 100,000 clones, with 25% to 35% found just once. The source material was central memory CD4+ T cells from blood. The receptors come from a young woman with type 1 diabetes. Each CDR3 is given with its conserved first and last residue. D genes are given only for firm matches. Not every row has a clone size; where given, it reads once, few, many or a size class.

DNA	CDR3	V	J	D	size
TGTGCCAGTAGTATAGGAGGGGGAACCAACGAGCAGTACTTC	CASSIGGGTNEQYF	TRBV19	TRBJ2-7	.	.
TGCGCCAGCAGCCAAGGTTGGCAGCGCCAAGAGACCCAGTACTTC	CASSQGWQRQETQYF	TRBV4-3	TRBJ2-5	.	few
TGTGCCAGTCGGGGCGGGATTTCGCGGGACGAGCAGTACTTC	CASRGGISRDEQYF	TRBV6-5	TRBJ2-7	.	.
TGTGCCAGCAGCTTGACAGGGACCTACGAGCAGTACTTC	CASSLTGTYEQYF	TRBV5-4	TRBJ2-7	.	.
TGCAGTGCCCACTACTATGGCTACACCTTC	CSAHYYGYTF	TRBV20-1	TRBJ1-2	.	.
TGTGCCAGCAGCGTCGCCGGGACAGGCTACTACAATGAGCAGTTCTTC	CASSVAGTGYYNEQFF	TRBV5-6	TRBJ2-1	TRBD1	few
TGTGCCATCAGTGAGTCTGGACTAGCGGGAGTCAATGAGCAGTTCTTC	CAISESGLAGVNEQFF	TRBV10-3	TRBJ2-1	TRBD2	few
TGTGCCAGCAGTTCCCTGGGGGCGATCAATCAGCCCCAGCATTTT	CASSSLGAINQPQHF	TRBV6-5	TRBJ1-5	.	.
TGTGCCAGCAGCCAGGCGGCCCAGGGGACTGAAGCTTTCTTT	CASSQAAQGTEAFF	TRBV14	TRBJ1-1	.	few
TGCAGCATCCCGGGACTAGCGGGAGTAGAGACCCAGTACTTC	CSIPGLAGVETQYF	TRBV29-1	TRBJ2-5	TRBD2	many
TGTGCCAGCAGTAACCGCATGAGTCGCTACGAGCAGTACTTC	CASSNRMSRYEQYF	TRBV6-5	TRBJ2-7	.	.
TGTGCCAGCAGCCCCCTCTTCAATGAGCAGTTCTTC	CASSPLFNEQFF	TRBV6-1	TRBJ2-1	.	.
TGTGCCAGCAGCCAAGATTTGGGTACAGGCCGAACCTACGAGCAGTACTTC	CASSQDLGTGRTYEQYF	TRBV4-2	TRBJ2-7	.	.
TGTGCCAGCAGCCCGGACTCACAGAGCACAGATACGCAGTATTTT	CASSPDSQSTDTQYF	TRBV14	TRBJ2-3	.	few
TGTGCCAGCAGCTTGGGTAGCGGGAGGGCCGGGGACGAGCAGTACTTC	CASSLGSGRAGDEQYF	TRBV5-4	TRBJ2-7	TRBD2	.
TGTGCCAGCAGCTCGGACTTCACCAGTGAAAAACTGTTTTTT	CASSSDFTSEKLFF	TRBV5-6	TRBJ1-4	.	.
TGTGCCAGCAGCCCCGGGGTTTCCCAGCCCCAGCATTTT	CASSPGVSQPQHF	TRBV7-2	TRBJ1-5	.	few
TGTGCCTGGAGCAACCGCGGACTAGCGGGAGCCCATGAGACCCAGTACTTC	CAWSNRGLAGAHETQYF	TRBV30	TRBJ2-5	TRBD2	.
TGTGCCAGTTATGCACGGTGGAACACTGAAGCTTTCTTT	CASYARWNTEAFF	TRBV19	TRBJ1-1	.	.
TGCGCCAGCAGCCAAGAGTTTATAGGGAGTTCTGGGGCCAACGTCCTGACTTTC	CASSQEFIGSSGANVLTF	TRBV4-3	TRBJ2-6	.	once
TGTGCCAGCAGTTTACTAGCGGGAGGATTACCCTACGAGCAGTACTTC	CASSLLAGGLPYEQYF	TRBV27	TRBJ2-7	TRBD2	.
TGCGCCAGCAGCCAAGATAGATGGACAGGGACGGAAGCTTTCTTT	CASSQDRWTGTEAFF	TRBV4-3	TRBJ1-1	TRBD1	once
TGTGCCAGCAGCCCCCGACTAGCAACCAATGAGCAGTTCTTC	CASSPRLATNEQFF	TRBV7-2	TRBJ2-1	TRBD2	few
TGTGCCAGCAGCATGGGACAGGGGACCACCGGGGAGCTGTTTTTT	CASSMGQGTTGELFF	TRBV7-2	TRBJ2-2	TRBD1	.
TGCGCCAGCAGCGTAGGGACAGGGGGCAGGAGCGGTAACTCCTACGAGCAGTACTTC	CASSVGTGGRSGNSYEQYF	TRBV5-1	TRBJ2-7	TRBD1	.
TGCGCCAGCAGCTTGTCTGCGCGCACAGATACGCAGTATTTT	CASSLSARTDTQYF	TRBV5-1	TRBJ2-3	.	few
TGTGCCAGTACCACGACAGAAACTTATGGCTACACCTTC	CASTTTETYGYTF	TRBV19	TRBJ1-2	.	few
TGTGCCAGCACCCTACAGTTCGGCACAGATACGCAGTATTTT	CASTLQFGTDTQYF	TRBV7-2	TRBJ2-3	.	.
TGCGCCAGCAGCTTGGAGGGACAGGGTTATAAGCAGTTCTTC	CASSLEGQGYKQFF	TRBV5-1	TRBJ2-1	TRBD1	.
TGTGCCAGCAGTGTTACCGCGACTAATGAAAAACTGTTTTTT	CASSVTATNEKLFF	TRBV9	TRBJ1-4	.	.